This T cell receptor (beta chain) was documented in a study of brain T cells in children with intractable seizures. Study-level points and caveats: Pre-surgery blood may have been undersampled, hiding some clones.

The sequenced cases were selected for having the highest brain T cell transcript signatures. As to this clone: As yet, its antigen is unknown.

Libraries were prepared by immunoSEQ multiplex PCR; TCRdb keeps only in-frame clonotypes and omits some of them. The table shows approximately 23,000 clones, with roughly 94% occurring only once. Sequenced here: peripheral blood, sampled at surgery. This receptor was identified in a boy aged 10-17 years with focal cortical dysplasia and intractable seizures.

The CDR3 sequence is CASSLGAAYNEQFF. CDR3 nucleotide sequence: TGCGCCAGCAGTCTTGGAGCGGCCTACAATGAGCAGTTCTTC. The chain recombines TRBV23-1 with TRBJ2-1, with a possible D match to TRBD2 (5 bases). TRBV23-1 is flagged as an ORF with uncertain function. Trimming took off 4 bases at V and 2 bases at J, with 9 bases between the two ends. This CDR3 contains 14 residues.